A single sample gave rise to the 15 T cell receptor beta chains below, sequenced in a study of blood T cell repertoires in COVID-19. Only in-frame clones appear in the TCRdb table, and some are missing; sequencing was by immunoSEQ multiplex PCR. Altogether about 130,000 clones are present, approximately 84% being singletons, with the ten largest covering around 17%. Sequenced material: peripheral blood. The receptors were gathered from a woman aged 45-65 years who had recovered from COVID-19.

The V gene is TRBV10-3, the J gene TRBJ2-1; 11 nucleotides agree with TRBD2. CDR3 length equals 19 residues. Trimming at V came to 4 bases and at J to 0 bases, leaving 11 bases not matched to a gene. Per germline, CDR1 ENHRY and CDR2 SYGVKD. Written as DNA, the CDR3 is TGTGCCATCAGTGCTCCCACTAGCGGGGGTCGTAGCTCCTACAATGAGCAGTTCTTC. It codes for CAISAPTSGGRSSYNEQFF.

CDR3 nucleotides: TGTGCCAGCAGCGGAACAGGGTCCGTCAACACTGAAGCTTTCTTT. Its protein product is CASSGTGSVNTEAFF. The gene calls are TRBV7-2 and TRBJ1-1; a possible D gene is TRBD1 (6 bases). Germline assignment: CDR1 SGHTA and CDR2 FQGNSA. This CDR3 has 15 residues. Trimming pared 5 bases from V and 2 bases from J, leaving 15 bases between.

The chain employs TRBV6-2 or TRBV6-3 and TRBJ2-2; 9 nucleotides match TRBD1. Germline V CDR1 and CDR2: MNHEY, SVGEGT. V shed 6 bases, J shed 6 bases, and the junction held 5 bases outside the gene matches. This CDR3 is 14 amino acids long. CDR3 DNA: TGTGCCAGCAGCCTACAGGGGGCAGCCGGGGAGCTGTTTTTT. This codes for CASSLQGAAGELFF.

In DNA form, the CDR3 reads TGTGCCAGCAGACAGGGGGGTGGAAACACCATATATTTT. This translates into CASRQGGGNTIYF. The chain carries TRBV3-1 (or the pseudogene TRBV3-2) and TRBJ1-3; 8 bases are shared with TRBD1. V lost 6 bases and J lost 3; bases outside the gene matches: 1. CDR1 and CDR2 from the germline V gene are LGHDT and YNNKEL (reference sequence). The CDR3 has 13 residues.

CDR3 in amino acids: CASSLVGSGSYNEQFF. CDR3 nucleotide sequence: TGTGCCAGCAGCTTAGTTGGTAGCGGGTCCTACAATGAGCAGTTCTTC. This chain joins TRBV7-2 and TRBJ2-1; TRBD2 matches at 7 bases. V lost 1 base and J lost 1; bases outside the gene matches: 4. The CDR3 consists of 16 residues. From germline, CDR1 is SGHTA and CDR2 FQGNSA.

The gene calls are TRBV2 and TRBJ2-1, with D possibly being TRBD2 (6 bases). The germline gives CDR1 SNHLY, CDR2 FYNNEI. The CDR3 contains 14 residues. V dropped 5 bases and J dropped 3 bases, with 11 bases sitting between them. This CDR3 is CASSSRLVYNEQFF. DNA for the CDR3: TGTGCCAGCAGTTCCCGACTAGTCTACAATGAGCAGTTCTTC. The entire variable domain, with the rest obtained from reference TRBV2 and TRBJ2-1, is as follows: EPEVTQTPSHQVTQMGQEVILRCVPISNHLYFYWYRQILGQKVEFLVSFYNNEISEKSEIFDDQFSVERPDGSNFTLKIRSTKLEDSAMYFCASSSRLVYNEQFFGPGTRLTVL.

The rearrangement joins TRBV6-5 to TRBJ2-3; D is possibly TRBD1 (6 bases). The germline CDR1 and CDR2 sequences are MNHEY and SVGAGI. The CDR3 consists of 15 residues. Trimming pared 4 bases from V and 5 bases from J, leaving 16 bases between. CDR3 coding DNA: TGTGCCAGCAGTTCCGACAGGTGGTATCTAGATACGCAGTATTTT. Amino acids: CASSSDRWYLDTQYF.

The chain employs TRBV6-1 and TRBJ2-2; TRBD1 matches at 10 bases. The J segment lost 2 bases and the V segment lost 3 bases, leaving 3 bases of the junction unmatched. This CDR3 region has 16 residues. Germline V lookup: CDR1 MNHNS, CDR2 SASEGT. The CDR3 spells CASSERDRGNTGELFF. The CDR3 bases are TGTGCCAGCAGTGAGCGGGACAGGGGTAACACCGGGGAGCTGTTTTTT.

V is TRBV12-5 and J is TRBJ1-1, with TRBD1 matching 8 bases. V shed 2 bases and J 7 bases; nucleotides not matched to a gene: 9. The CDR3 runs to 15 residues. CDR1 and CDR2 (germline): LGHNT, FRNRAP. CDR3 residues: CASGLSYKDRVEAFF. CDR3 bases: TGTGCTAGTGGTTTGTCATACAAGGACAGGGTTGAAGCTTTCTTT.

The CDR3 DNA is TGTGCCAGCAGCCAACAGACAGGGGCAGGGGACTCCTATGGCTACACCTTC. Amino acids: CASSQQTGAGDSYGYTF. This chain uses TRBV4-2 with TRBJ1-2, with 8 bases aligning to TRBD1. The germline CDR1 and CDR2 sequences are LGHNA and YNFKEQ. Trimming at V came to 2 bases and at J to 4 bases, leaving 12 bases not matched to a gene. CDR3 size: 17 residues.

This chain links TRBV6-7 with TRBJ2-3, with TRBD1 matching 12 bases. TRBV6-7 is placed among ORFs of uncertain function. The trim removed 0 bases at V and 3 bases at J, leaving 4 bases unmatched. The CDR3 covers 17 residues. In nucleotides, the CDR3 is TGTGCCAGCAGTTACTCGAAGGGACAGGGGGCAACAGATACGCAGTATTTT. This encodes CASSYSKGQGATDTQYF.

The chain is built from TRBV2 and TRBJ1-6; TRBD1 is a possible D gene (5 bases). Germline V gene data show CDR1 as SNHLY and CDR2 as FYNNEI. V was pared by 10 bases and J by 7 bases, with 11 bases between. CDR3 size: 12 residues. The CDR3 region is CATRRGNSPLHF. The CDR3 DNA is TGTGCCACCCGACGGGGGAATTCACCCCTCCACTTT.

This chain connects TRBV28 to TRBJ2-1, with TRBD2 matching over 13 bases. CDR3 length: 15 residues. Germline CDR1 and CDR2: MDHEN and SYDVKM. V was clipped by 5 bases and J by 6 bases; unmatched bases: 4. In DNA form, the CDR3 reads TGTGCCAGCAGTCGCGGGACTAGCGGGACCAATGAGCAGTTCTTC. Its translation: CASSRGTSGTNEQFF.

V gene TRBV7-9 combines with J gene TRBJ2-2; TRBD2 matches at 8 bases. The CDR3 runs to 15 residues. Germline V gene lookup returns CDR1 SEHNR and CDR2 FQNEAQ (reference sequence). The V gene end was trimmed by 4 bases and the J gene end by 5 bases; junction bases not matched to a gene: 6. As DNA, the CDR3 is TGTGCCAGCAGCTCCTTTAGACTAGCGACCGGGGAGCTGTTTTTT. This encodes CASSSFRLATGELFF.

The chain employs TRBV9 and TRBJ2-3; 9 nucleotides line up with TRBD2. The germline V gene has CDR1 SGDLS and CDR2 YYNGEE. V was clipped by 4 bases and J by 4 bases; unmatched bases: 10. The CDR3 has 16 residues. This chain's CDR3 is CASSTFSGRQADTQYF. CDR3 bases: TGTGCCAGCAGCACTTTTAGCGGGAGACAGGCAGATACGCAGTATTTT.